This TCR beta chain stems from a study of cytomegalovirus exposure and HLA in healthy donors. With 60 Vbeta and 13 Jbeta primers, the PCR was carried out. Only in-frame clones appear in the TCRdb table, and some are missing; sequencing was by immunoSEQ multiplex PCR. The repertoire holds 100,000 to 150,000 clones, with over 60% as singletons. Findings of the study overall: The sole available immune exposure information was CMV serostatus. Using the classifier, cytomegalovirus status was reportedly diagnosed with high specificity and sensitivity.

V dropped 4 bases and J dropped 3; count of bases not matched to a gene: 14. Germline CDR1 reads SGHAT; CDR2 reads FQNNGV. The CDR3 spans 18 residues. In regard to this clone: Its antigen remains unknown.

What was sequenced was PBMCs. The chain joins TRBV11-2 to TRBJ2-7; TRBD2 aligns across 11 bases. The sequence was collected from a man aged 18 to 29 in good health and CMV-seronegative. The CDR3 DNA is TGTGCCAGCAGCTGGTCAGAAATTAGCGGGGGGGCCGTCTACGAGCAGTACTTC. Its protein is CASSWSEISGGAVYEQYF.